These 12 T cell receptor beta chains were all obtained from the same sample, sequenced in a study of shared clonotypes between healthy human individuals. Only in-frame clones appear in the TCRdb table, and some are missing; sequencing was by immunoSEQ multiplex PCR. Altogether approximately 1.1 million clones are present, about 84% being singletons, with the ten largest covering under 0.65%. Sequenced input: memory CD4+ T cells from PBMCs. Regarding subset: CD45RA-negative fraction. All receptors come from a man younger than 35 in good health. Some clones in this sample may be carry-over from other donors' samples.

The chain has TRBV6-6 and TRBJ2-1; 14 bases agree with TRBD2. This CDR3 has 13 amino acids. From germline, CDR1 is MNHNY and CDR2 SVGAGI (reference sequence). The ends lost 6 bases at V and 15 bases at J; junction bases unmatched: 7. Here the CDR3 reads CASSTGLAGGPFF. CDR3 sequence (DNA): TGTGCCAGCAGCACAGGACTAGCGGGAGGCCCGTTCTTC.

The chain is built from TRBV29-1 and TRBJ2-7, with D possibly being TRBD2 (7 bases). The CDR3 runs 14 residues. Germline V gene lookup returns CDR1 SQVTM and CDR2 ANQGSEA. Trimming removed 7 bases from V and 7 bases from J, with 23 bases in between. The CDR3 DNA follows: TGCAGCGCGCAAGGGGGGGGGACCCTTGAGGAGCAGTACTTC. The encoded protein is CSAQGGGTLEEQYF.

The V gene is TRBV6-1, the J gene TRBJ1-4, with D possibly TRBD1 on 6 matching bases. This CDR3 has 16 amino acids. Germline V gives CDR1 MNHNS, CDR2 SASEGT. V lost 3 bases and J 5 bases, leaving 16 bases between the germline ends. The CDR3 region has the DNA TGTGCCAGCAGTGACCATATCGACAGGAACAATGAAAAACTGTTTTTT. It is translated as CASSDHIDRNNEKLFF.

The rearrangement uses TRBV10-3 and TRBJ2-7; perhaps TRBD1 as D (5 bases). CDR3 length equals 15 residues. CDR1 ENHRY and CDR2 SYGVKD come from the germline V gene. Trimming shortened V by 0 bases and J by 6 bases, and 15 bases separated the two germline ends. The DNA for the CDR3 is TGTGCCATCAGTGAGTCCGGGCAGGGAAAGATCGAGCAGTACTTC. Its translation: CAISESGQGKIEQYF.

In nucleotides, the CDR3 is TGTGCCAGCAGCTTGCGAGTTGAGGGGCCCTCCAGCGATGGCTACACCTTC. This codes for CASSLRVEGPSSDGYTF. This sequence joins TRBV7-8 and TRBJ1-2; D perhaps matches TRBD1 (5 bases). V was pared by 3 bases and J by 6 bases, with 23 bases between. This CDR3 contains 17 residues. Germline V gene lookup returns CDR1 SGHVS and CDR2 FQNEAQ.

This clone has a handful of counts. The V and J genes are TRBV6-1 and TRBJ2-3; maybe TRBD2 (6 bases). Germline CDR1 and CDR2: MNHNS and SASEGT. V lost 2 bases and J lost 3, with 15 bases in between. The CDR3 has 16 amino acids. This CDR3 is CASSESVAEPTDTQYF. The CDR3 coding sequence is TGTGCCAGCAGTGAATCGGTAGCGGAGCCAACAGATACGCAGTATTTT.

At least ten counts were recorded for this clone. The DNA of the CDR3 is TGTGCCAGCAGCCCCGCTCGGGACAGGGGGATTCCTGAGACCCAGTACTTC. Its translation is CASSPARDRGIPETQYF. This rearrangement joins TRBV9 to TRBJ2-5; 11 bases map to TRBD1. Trimming took 4 bases from V and 5 from J; bases not matched to a gene: 13. The length of the CDR3 is 17 residues. The V gene's germline CDR1 is SGDLS and CDR2 YYNGEE.

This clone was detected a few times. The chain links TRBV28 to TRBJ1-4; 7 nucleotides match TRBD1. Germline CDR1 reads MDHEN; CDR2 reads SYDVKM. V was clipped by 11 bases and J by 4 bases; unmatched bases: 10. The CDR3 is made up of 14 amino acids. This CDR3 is CAGRGTDRNEKLFF. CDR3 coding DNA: TGTGCCGGCCGGGGGACAGATCGTAATGAAAAACTGTTTTTT.

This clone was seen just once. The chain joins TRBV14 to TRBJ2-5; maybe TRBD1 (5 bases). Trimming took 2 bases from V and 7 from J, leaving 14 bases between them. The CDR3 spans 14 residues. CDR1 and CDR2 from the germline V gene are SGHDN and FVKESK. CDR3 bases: TGTGCCAGCAGCCAACTTGGCCCTCAGGGGACCCAGTACTTC. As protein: CASSQLGPQGTQYF.

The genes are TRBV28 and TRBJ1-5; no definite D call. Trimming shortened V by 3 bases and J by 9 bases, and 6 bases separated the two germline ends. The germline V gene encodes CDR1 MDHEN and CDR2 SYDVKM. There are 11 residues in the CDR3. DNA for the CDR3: TGTGCCAGCAGTTTTATCGGGCCCCAGCATTTT. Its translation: CASSFIGPQHF.

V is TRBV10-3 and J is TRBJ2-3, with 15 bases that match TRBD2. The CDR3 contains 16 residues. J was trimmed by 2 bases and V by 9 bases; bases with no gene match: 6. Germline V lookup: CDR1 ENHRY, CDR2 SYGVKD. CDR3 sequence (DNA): TGTGCCATTGCTGGACTAGCGGGAGGGCACACAGATACGCAGTATTTT. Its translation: CAIAGLAGGHTDTQYF.

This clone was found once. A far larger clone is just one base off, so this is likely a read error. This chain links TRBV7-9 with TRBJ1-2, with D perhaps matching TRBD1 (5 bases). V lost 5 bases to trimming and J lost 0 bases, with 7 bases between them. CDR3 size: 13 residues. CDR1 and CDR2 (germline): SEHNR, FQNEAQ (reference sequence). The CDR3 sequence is CASSETANYGYTF. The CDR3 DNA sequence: TGTGCCAGCAGCGAGACAGCTAACTATGGCTACACCTTC. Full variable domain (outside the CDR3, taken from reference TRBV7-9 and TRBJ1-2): DTGVSQNPRHKITKRGQNVTFRCDPISEHNRLYWYRQTLGQGPEFLTYFQNEAQLEKSRLLSDRFSAERPKGSFSTLEIQRTEQGDSAMYLCASSETANYGYTFGSGTRLTVV.